This T cell receptor (beta chain) was recorded in a study of CXCR3-negative and CXCR3-positive naive CD8 T cells. 5' RACE with UMI labels generated the TRB cDNA libraries. Following a re-call of the 5' RACE reads, TCRdb has one entry per CDR3 protein and lacks DNA. The sample table sets out about 98,000 distinct CDR3 sequences. Germline CDR1 SGHTA, CDR2 FQGNSA. This CDR3 region has 16 residues. Study results and caveats: Diversity was high in both naive subsets and much lower in memory cells. Naive cells with CXCR3 showed TRB CDR3s that were more hydrophobic than those in CXCR3-negative naive cells. CXCR3 expression dropped partially after cryopreservation, and most assays relied on fresh PBMCs. Similar TRBV-TRBJ gene usage was seen in naive CXCR3-negative and CXCR3-positive cells, but not in memory cells.

Turning to this clonotype: As yet, its antigen is unknown.

The clonotype originates from a human donor in good health. Some clones in this sample may be carry-over from other donors' samples. The chain recombines TRBV7-2 with TRBJ2-7. The sample consisted of naive CXCR3+ CD8+ T cells from blood. Subset of the sample: CD45RO-CCR7+CD27+CD95- naive CD8+ T cells expressing CXCR3 (TNR3+). CDR3 residues: CASSLATLGVSNEQYF.